This T cell receptor (beta chain) was found in a study of blood T cell repertoires in COVID-19. Study at large: Researchers got acute and convalescent COVID-19 samples from the United States, Italy and Spain. In each case, the material was cDNA or gDNA derived from T cells, B-cell-depleted T cells, or PBMCs.

The germline V gene encodes CDR1 MNHNY and CDR2 SVGAGI (reference sequence). The CDR3 is 15 residues long. The V gene lost 6 bases and the J gene lost 4 bases, with 18 bases spanning the gap. In the authors' workflow: Using reference gene primer amplification, nucleated cell counts were estimated. TCRdb's copy holds only in-frame clones and misses some; the assay was immunoSEQ multiplex PCR. D and trimming come from the DNA, and the V and J calls and clone size come from that table. The sample carries roughly 130,000 clones, about 80% recorded once. Sequenced material: peripheral blood. The chain is built from TRBV6-6 and TRBJ1-1; a weak D match, TRBD1 (6 bases). This TCR was recovered from a woman between 50 and 59 years old with acute or convalescent COVID-19. The CDR3 region has the DNA TGTGCCAGCAGCCTTGGGAGGGGGGGTCGCACTGAAGCTTTCTTT. This codes for CASSLGRGGRTEAFF.